Each of the 17 T cell receptor beta chains below was sequenced from the same sample in a study of T cells in localized non-small cell lung cancer. TCRdb's copy holds only in-frame clones and misses some; the assay was immunoSEQ multiplex PCR. In the table there are roughly 30,000 clones, 92% of which are singletons. This specimen was peripheral blood mononuclear cells, taken before any cancer treatment. The receptors originated from a woman aged 35-70 years with stage III lung adenocarcinoma.

The chain is built from TRBV28 and TRBJ2-2; 11 bases match TRBD1. The V and J ends lost 11 bases and 4 bases, in that order; junction bases with no gene match: 3. The length of the CDR3 is 13 residues. CDR1 is MDHEN, CDR2 SYDVKM, per germline. DNA of the CDR3: TGTGCCGGGGGACAGGGGGTCACCGGGGAGCTGTTTTTT. Its translation: CAGGQGVTGELFF. The entire variable domain, with the rest obtained from reference TRBV28 and TRBJ2-2, is as follows: DVKVTQSSRYLVKRTGEKVFLECVQDMDHENMFWYRQDPGLGLRLIYFSYDVKMKEKGDIPEGYSVSREKKERFSLILESASTNQTSMYLCAGGQGVTGELFFGEGSRLTVL.

The rearrangement links TRBV6-4 to TRBJ2-1, with TRBD2 as a possible D gene (6 bases). Trimming pared 6 bases from V and 6 bases from J, leaving 12 bases between. The CDR3 contains 13 residues. Germline-derived CDR1 and CDR2 are MRHNA and SNTAGT. The CDR3 DNA sequence: TGTGCCAGCAGAGTGCTTAGCGGCAATGAGCAGTTCTTC. As protein: CASRVLSGNEQFF.

The J gene is TRBJ1-2, the V gene TRBV6-1; 9 bases agree with TRBD1. CDR1 and CDR2 from the germline V gene are MNHNS and SASEGT. J lost 2 bases, V lost 6 bases, and 4 bases had no gene match. The CDR3 is 14 residues long. This CDR3 is CASSGTGKNYGYTF. CDR3 DNA sequence: TGTGCCAGCAGCGGGACAGGGAAGAACTATGGCTACACCTTC.

The chain couples TRBV5-5 to TRBJ2-5, with D uncertain. The V end lost 2 bases, the J end lost 0 bases, and 8 bases lay between the germline ends. The CDR3 spans 14 residues. CDR1 and CDR2 (germline): SGHKS, YYEKEE (reference sequence). The CDR3 loop is CASSFRPYQETQYF. The CDR3 bases are TGTGCCAGCAGCTTTAGGCCTTACCAAGAGACCCAGTACTTC.

This chain connects TRBV5-4 to TRBJ2-5; D assignment may be TRBD1 or TRBD2 (5 bases each). The CDR3 runs 16 residues. Germline lookup yields CDR1 SGHNT and CDR2 YYREEE (reference sequence). V gave up 3 bases and J gave up 1 base, with 16 bases separating them. CDR3 in DNA: TGTGCCAGCAGCTCGGTCCGGGGCTCGATCCAAGAGACCCAGTACTTC. Its translation: CASSSVRGSIQETQYF. Based on the CDR3 plus reference TRBV5-4 and TRBJ2-5, the full variable domain is ETGVTQSPTHLIKTRGQQVTLRCSSQSGHNTVSWYQQALGQGPQFIFQYYREEENGRGNFPPRFSGLQFPNYSSELNVNALELDDSALYLCASSSVRGSIQETQYFGPGTRLLVL.

The chain has TRBV18 and TRBJ2-1; D not certain. CDR3 length equals 13 residues. The germline V gene has CDR1 KGHSH and CDR2 LQKENI. Deletions cut 3 bases from V and 5 bases from J, with 8 bases between. This CDR3 is CASSPGRDNEQFF. The CDR3 coding sequence is TGTGCCAGCTCACCGGGTAGGGACAATGAGCAGTTCTTC. Based on the CDR3 plus reference TRBV18 and TRBJ2-1, the full variable domain is NAGVMQNPRHLVRRRGQEARLRCSPMKGHSHVYWYRQLPEEGLKFMVYLQKENIIDESGMPKERFSAEFPKEGPSILRIQQVVRGDSAAYFCASSPGRDNEQFFGPGTRLTVL.

The genes are TRBV10-1 and TRBJ2-2; TRBD1 is a possible D gene (5 bases). This CDR3 region has 15 residues. In germline, CDR1 is WNHNN, CDR2 SYGVQD (reference sequence). With 7 bases removed from V and 3 bases from J, the gap between germline ends came to 15 bases. For the CDR3, the DNA is TGCGCCAGCACTCCAGGCCAGGGTTACACCGGGGAGCTGTTTTTT. It is translated as CASTPGQGYTGELFF.

The chain couples TRBV18 to TRBJ1-2; D gene ambiguous. V lost 1 base to trimming and J lost 3 bases, with 12 bases between them. Germline V gene data show CDR1 as KGHSH and CDR2 as LQKENI. CDR3 length equals 15 residues. For the CDR3, the DNA is TGTGCCAGCTCACCACTAGACAAGGGAGACTATGGCTACACCTTC. Protein: CASSPLDKGDYGYTF.

This chain joins TRBV30 and TRBJ2-3; TRBD2 matches 16 bases. Germline V lookup: CDR1 GTSNPN, CDR2 SVGIG (reference sequence). This CDR3 is built from 17 residues. V shed 4 bases, J shed 7 bases, and the junction held 11 bases outside the gene matches. The CDR3 DNA sequence: TGTGCCTGGATTCGCCAGGGACTAGCGGGAGGGGAGTATACGCAGTATTTT. Amino acids: CAWIRQGLAGGEYTQYF.

The DNA of the CDR3 is TGTGCCAGCAGCCCATGGACTAGCGGGAGGAACAATGAGCAGTTCTTC. Translated, it gives CASSPWTSGRNNEQFF. The gene calls are TRBV5-6 and TRBJ2-1; 14 bases agree with TRBD2. Looked up from germline, CDR1 is SGHDT and CDR2 is YYEEEE. The CDR3 sequence is 16 residues long. V shed 4 bases, J shed 5 bases, and the junction held 5 bases outside the gene matches.

This chain joins TRBV6-1 and TRBJ2-2; no clear D gene. The germline gives CDR1 MNHNS, CDR2 SASEGT. V shed 3 bases and J shed 7 bases, with 6 bases lying between them. This CDR3 has 12 residues. This chain's CDR3 is CASSDWGGELFF. CDR3 bases: TGTGCCAGCAGTGATTGGGGCGGGGAGCTGTTTTTT.

The chain carries TRBV7-8 and TRBJ2-7; 7 bases are shared with TRBD2. The germline V gene has CDR1 SGHVS and CDR2 FQNEAQ. The V and J ends lost 0 bases and 4 bases, in that order; junction bases with no gene match: 0. There are 13 residues in the CDR3. Here the CDR3 reads CASSLAREYEQYF. DNA for the CDR3: TGTGCCAGCAGCTTAGCGCGGGAGTACGAGCAGTACTTC.

This clone was counted once. The rearrangement links TRBV28 to TRBJ1-2; TRBD1 aligns across 11 bases. After removal of 5 bases from V and 9 bases from J, the junction contained 8 bases not matched to a gene. Germline CDR1 and CDR2: MDHEN and SYDVKM. This CDR3 contains 14 residues. Written as DNA, the CDR3 is TGTGCCAGCAGTACCGGGACAGGGGGAAATCGCTACACCTTC. Protein sequence: CASSTGTGGNRYTF.

This chain links TRBV6-6 with TRBJ1-2, with D perhaps matching TRBD1 (5 bases). V lost 5 bases to trimming and J lost 3 bases, with 13 bases between them. Per the germline V gene, CDR1 is MNHNY and CDR2 is SVGAGI (reference sequence). This CDR3 region has 14 residues. CDR3 nucleotides: TGTGCCAGCAGTGGGGCGAGGGGTGACTATGGCTACACCTTC. It codes for CASSGARGDYGYTF.

The V and J genes are TRBV7-8 and TRBJ2-2, with 12 bases aligning to TRBD1. The CDR3 is 17 amino acids. CDR1 is SGHVS and CDR2 is FQNEAQ in the germline V gene. Trimming took 7 bases from V and 5 from J; bases not matched to a gene: 11. The CDR3 region is CASTPGDRGRGTGELFF. As DNA, the CDR3 is TGTGCCAGCACCCCAGGGGACAGGGGGCGGGGTACCGGGGAGCTGTTTTTT. The full variable domain, its missing parts supplied by reference TRBV7-8 and TRBJ2-2, is GAGVSQSPRYKVAKRGQDVALRCDPISGHVSLFWYQQALGQGPEFLTYFQNEAQLDKSGLPSDRFFAERPEGSVSTLKIQRTQQEDSAVYLCASTPGDRGRGTGELFFGEGSRLTVL.

This chain links TRBV4-2 with TRBJ1-2; D gene uncertain. CDR3 length: 13 amino acids. The ends were cut back, 0 bases at V and 4 bases at J, with 6 bases in the middle. Germline V CDR1 and CDR2: LGHNA, YNFKEQ. The CDR3 DNA reads TGTGCCAGCAGCCAAGAGAGGCTCTATGGCTACACCTTC. This sequence encodes CASSQERLYGYTF.

The chain recombines TRBV5-6 with TRBJ2-7; D gene uncertain. Germline CDR1 is SGHDT and CDR2 is YYEEEE. Between the trimmed V and J ends, which lost 0 bases and 2 bases, there was a span of 12 bases. The CDR3 is 15 residues long. CDR3 nucleotide sequence: TGTGCCAGCAGCTTGGCTTCTCTAACTCCCTACGAGCAGTACTTC. Translating it yields CASSLASLTPYEQYF.